The 22 T cell receptor beta chains below were found in one sample sequenced in a study of CD8 T cells in Susac syndrome. After extraction with the RNeasy kit, roughly 0.45 to 1 ug of the RNA was reverse transcribed using random hexamers. TCRdb re-derived calls from the immunoSEQ multiplex PCR reads in MiXCR, one entry per CDR3 protein. The profile shows 250,000 to 300,000 distinct CDR3 sequences, 75% to 85% of them singletons. Sequenced material: CD8+ T cells from PBMCs. The receptors were gathered from a human donor with multiple sclerosis.

This chain uses TRBV6-6 with TRBJ1-2; unclear D gene. Trimming cost V 0 bases and J 6 bases, with 14 bases left between them. CDR1 MNHNY and CDR2 SVGAGI come from the germline V gene (reference sequence). CDR3 length: 15 residues. DNA of the CDR3: TGTGCCAGCAGTTACTCGGTCGGCAGTCATGATGGCTACACCTTC. Protein: CASSYSVGSHDGYTF.

The chain carries TRBV25-1 and TRBJ2-7, with D possibly matching TRBD2 (7 bases). With 2 bases removed from V and 2 bases from J, the gap between germline ends came to 13 bases. Looked up from germline, CDR1 is MGHDK and CDR2 is SYGVNS. The CDR3 is made up of 15 amino acids. The CDR3 DNA is TGTGCCAGCAGTGAAAAGGAGCGGGACACCTACGAGCAGTACTTC. This translates into CASSEKERDTYEQYF.

The chain couples TRBV6-1 to TRBJ2-4; D not certain. CDR3 length: 17 amino acids. Germline V gene lookup returns CDR1 MNHNS and CDR2 SASEGT. V lost 2 bases to trimming and J lost 0 bases, with 14 bases between them. The CDR3 DNA reads as TGTGCCAGCAGTGAATACCCCCTGATATTAGCCAAAAACATTCAGTACTTC. Its translation is CASSEYPLILAKNIQYF.

V and J are TRBV7-9 and TRBJ1-1; D is uncertain. Germline-derived CDR1 and CDR2 are SEHNR and FQNEAQ (reference sequence). V dropped 1 base and J dropped 0 bases, with 12 bases sitting between them. The CDR3 covers 16 residues. CDR3 loop: CASSLGRPSMNTEAFF. Written as DNA, the CDR3 is TGTGCCAGCAGCTTAGGCCGGCCGAGCATGAACACTGAAGCTTTCTTT.

The chain uses TRBV7-9 and TRBJ2-7; tentatively, D is TRBD2 (5 bases). The CDR3 is made up of 14 amino acids. Germline-derived CDR1 and CDR2 are SEHNR and FQNEAQ (reference sequence). As DNA, the CDR3 is TGTGCACTACCTACGGTGACGGGATTCTACGAGCAGTACTTC. Amino acid sequence: CALPTVTGFYEQYF.

This clonotype was observed once. The CDR3 loop reads CSASVGDAETQYF. In DNA form, the CDR3 reads TGCAGTGCTAGCGTGGGAGATGCCGAGACCCAGTACTTC. V is TRBV20-1 and J is TRBJ2-5; a weak D match, TRBD2 (5 bases). This CDR3 is built from 13 residues. The V gene lost 3 bases and the J gene lost 5 bases, with 13 bases spanning the gap. The germline CDR1 and CDR2 sequences are DFQATT and SNEGSKA (reference sequence).

The V gene is TRBV18, the J gene TRBJ1-1; 8 nucleotides line up with TRBD1. Germline V CDR1 and CDR2: KGHSH, LQKENI. V lost 6 bases and J lost 5; bases outside the gene matches: 14. CDR3 length: 16 residues. The CDR3 DNA follows: TGTGCCAGCTCCTCGAGGCAGGGGGCCCGTTGGACTGAAGCTTTCTTT. Translated, it gives CASSSRQGARWTEAFF.

This chain links TRBV6-2 or TRBV6-3 with TRBJ2-1, with 9 bases aligning to TRBD1. In germline, CDR1 is MNHEY, CDR2 SVGEGT. V gave up 5 bases and J gave up 9 bases; unmatched junction bases: 5. CDR3 length equals 13 residues. The CDR3 reads CASSVTGGGEQFF. As DNA, the CDR3 is TGTGCCAGCAGTGTTACAGGGGGCGGTGAGCAGTTCTTC.

The chain links TRBV6-2 or TRBV6-3 to TRBJ2-7; 7 nucleotides line up with TRBD2. Unmatched junction bases numbered 7, after V lost 0 bases and J lost 2 bases. The CDR3 consists of 16 residues. Germline CDR1 is MNHEY and CDR2 is SVGEGT. CDR3 nucleotides: TGTGCCAGCAGTTACTCGAGAGGCCTAGCGGCCTACGAGCAGTACTTC. It translates to CASSYSRGLAAYEQYF.

The CDR3 DNA reads TGTGCCAGCTCTCGAGACAATGAGCAGTTCTTC. It encodes CASSRDNEQFF. The chain employs TRBV28 and TRBJ2-1; D remains unclear. This CDR3 contains 11 residues. Trimming shortened V by 8 bases and J by 5 bases, and 7 bases separated the two germline ends. The V gene's germline CDR1 is MDHEN and CDR2 SYDVKM.

The count of this clonotype is one. The V and J genes are TRBV25-1 and TRBJ1-2; D is uncertain. The germline V gene has CDR1 MGHDK and CDR2 SYGVNS. V lost 6 bases and J lost 1, with 15 bases in between. The CDR3 totals 15 residues. CDR3 amino acids: CASRPAGPLNYGYTF. CDR3 nucleotides: TGTGCCAGCAGGCCTGCCGGGCCGCTTAACTATGGCTACACCTTC.

This chain links TRBV7-9 with TRBJ2-7; 7 bases map to TRBD2. Germline CDR1 and CDR2: SEHNR and FQNEAQ (reference sequence). This CDR3 spans 18 amino acids. J gave up 5 bases and V 5 bases, and 21 bases lay outside the gene matches. The DNA for the CDR3 is TGTGCCAGCAGCCCACGGGACTACGCCGGACCGGGGAGCGACGAGCAGTACTTC. Amino acids: CASSPRDYAGPGSDEQYF.

The rearrangement links TRBV28 to TRBJ2-3, with 10 bases identical to TRBD2. CDR3 size: 17 residues. Germline V CDR1 and CDR2: MDHEN, SYDVKM. After removal of 4 bases from V and 4 bases from J, the junction contained 11 bases not matched to a gene. CDR3 nucleotide sequence: TGTGCCAGCAGTTGGGGGGAGCGGGAGGGCCGCGCAGATACGCAGTATTTT. It is translated as CASSWGEREGRADTQYF.

The sample holds a few counts of this clonotype. The chain has TRBV5-4 and TRBJ2-5; D is tentatively TRBD1 or TRBD2 (5 bases each). The germline V gene encodes CDR1 SGHNT and CDR2 YYREEE (reference sequence). Trimming pared 0 bases from V and 4 bases from J, leaving 7 bases between. The CDR3 covers 13 residues. The CDR3 protein is CASSLGGRETQYF. The DNA for the CDR3 is TGTGCCAGCAGCTTGGGGGGGAGAGAGACCCAGTACTTC.

The rearrangement links TRBV27 to TRBJ2-3; no reliable D call. Germline assignment: CDR1 MNHEY and CDR2 SMNVEV (reference sequence). V lost 1 base and J lost 10, with 9 bases in between. This CDR3 spans 12 amino acids. The chain's CDR3 is CASSLYLGPQYF. DNA for the CDR3: TGTGCCAGCAGTTTATATCTGGGCCCGCAGTATTTT.

For this clonotype: One end of the junction does not line up with germline, which may come from a read error. The chain has TRBV27 and TRBJ2-7, with D uncertain. Germline V gene lookup returns CDR1 MNHEY and CDR2 SMNVEV (reference sequence). The length of the CDR3 is 13 residues. The CDR3 reads CASSIDGSYGQYF. The DNA of the CDR3 is TGTGCCAGCAGTATCGACGGTTCCTACGGGCAGTACTTC.

The V gene is TRBV18, the J gene TRBJ2-7; a weak D match, TRBD1 (5 bases). This CDR3 has 15 amino acids. V lost 0 bases, J lost 0 bases, and 9 bases lay in between. Germline CDR1 KGHSH, CDR2 LQKENI. CDR3 in amino acids: CASSPPRTNSYEQYF. DNA of the CDR3: TGTGCCAGCTCACCACCCAGGACAAACTCCTACGAGCAGTACTTC.

The chain couples TRBV30 to TRBJ2-1; the D is unclear. Between the trimmed V and J ends, which lost 4 bases and 4 bases, there was a span of 8 bases. The CDR3 has 12 residues. Looked up from germline, CDR1 is GTSNPN and CDR2 is SVGIG (reference sequence). In DNA, the CDR3 is TGTGCCTGGACTAGTGGATACAATGAGCAGTTCTTC. Amino acid sequence: CAWTSGYNEQFF. The variable domain in full, with the rest retrieved from reference TRBV30 and TRBJ2-1, is SQTIHQWPATLVQPVGSPLSLECTVEGTSNPNLYWYRQAAGRGLQLLFYSVGIGQISSEVPQNLSASRPQDRQFILSSKKLLLSDSGFYLCAWTSGYNEQFFGPGTRLTVL.

The rearrangement uses TRBV7-8 and TRBJ2-3, with TRBD2 identical over 7 bases. The V and J ends lost 6 bases and 4 bases, in that order; junction bases with no gene match: 4. CDR1 and CDR2 (germline): SGHVS, FQNEAQ. The CDR3 extends over 13 amino acids. The DNA for the CDR3 is TGTGCCAGCAGGCCGACTAGCTCAGATACGCAGTATTTT. Residues: CASRPTSSDTQYF. The whole variable domain, remainder taken from reference TRBV7-8 and TRBJ2-3, is GAGVSQSPRYKVAKRGQDVALRCDPISGHVSLFWYQQALGQGPEFLTYFQNEAQLDKSGLPSDRFFAERPEGSVSTLKIQRTQQEDSAVYLCASRPTSSDTQYFGPGTRLTVL.

This sequence joins TRBV10-2 and TRBJ1-1; D is uncertain. The CDR3 sequence is 10 residues long. V dropped 4 bases and J dropped 8 bases, with 5 bases sitting between them. Per germline, CDR1 WSHSY and CDR2 SAAADI. Here the CDR3 reads CASSGLEAFF. CDR3 coding DNA: TGCGCCAGCAGTGGGCTAGAAGCTTTCTTT.

V usage is TRBV27 and J usage is TRBJ2-1; D is perhaps TRBD2 (6 bases). The germline V and J ends were trimmed by 5 bases and 0 bases, with 17 bases remaining between them. There are 17 residues in the CDR3. CDR1 MNHEY and CDR2 SMNVEV come from the germline V gene (reference sequence). The CDR3, as DNA: TGTGCCAGCAGTCCAGTGGGGGAGGCAAGCTCCTACAATGAGCAGTTCTTC. Its protein product is CASSPVGEASSYNEQFF.

The gene calls are TRBV12-3 or TRBV12-4 and TRBJ2-1; TRBD2 aligns across 8 bases. CDR3 length: 16 amino acids. V dropped 2 bases and J dropped 1; count of bases not matched to a gene: 4. The CDR3 coding sequence is TGTGCCAGCAGTTTACGGGGGGGCCCTTCCTACAATGAGCAGTTCTTC. Translation gives CASSLRGGPSYNEQFF.